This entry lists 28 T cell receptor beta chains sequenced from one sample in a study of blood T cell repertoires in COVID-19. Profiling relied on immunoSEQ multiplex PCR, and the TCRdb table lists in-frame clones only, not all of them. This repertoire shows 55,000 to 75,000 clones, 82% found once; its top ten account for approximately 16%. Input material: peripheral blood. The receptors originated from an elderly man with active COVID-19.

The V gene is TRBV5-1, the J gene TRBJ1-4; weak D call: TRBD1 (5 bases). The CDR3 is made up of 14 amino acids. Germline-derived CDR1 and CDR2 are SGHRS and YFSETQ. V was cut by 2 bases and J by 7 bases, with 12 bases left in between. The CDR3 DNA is TGCGCCAGCAGCTTCGCAGGGTCTTTTGAAAAACTGTTTTTT. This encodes CASSFAGSFEKLFF.

Here the CDR3 DNA reads TGTGCCAGCAGCTCTCGGACATCCTACAATGAGCAGTTCTTC. It codes for CASSSRTSYNEQFF. The chain employs TRBV9 and TRBJ2-1; TRBD1 might be the D (5 bases). Germline CDR1 is SGDLS and CDR2 is YYNGEE. There are 14 residues in the CDR3. Trimming stripped 4 bases from V and 1 base from J, with 9 bases between.

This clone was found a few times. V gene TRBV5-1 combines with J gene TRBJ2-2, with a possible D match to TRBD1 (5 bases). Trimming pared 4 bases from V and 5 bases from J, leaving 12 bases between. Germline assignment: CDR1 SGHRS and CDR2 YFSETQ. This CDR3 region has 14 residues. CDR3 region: CASSLSSGTGELFF. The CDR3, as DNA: TGCGCCAGCAGCCTCAGTTCAGGGACCGGGGAGCTGTTTTTT.

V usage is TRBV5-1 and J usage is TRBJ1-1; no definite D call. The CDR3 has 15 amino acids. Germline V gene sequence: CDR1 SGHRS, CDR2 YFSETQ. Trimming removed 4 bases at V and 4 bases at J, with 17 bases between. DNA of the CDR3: TGCGCCAGCAGCGGCGACCACATCGGGGTCACTGAAGCTTTCTTT. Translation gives CASSGDHIGVTEAFF.

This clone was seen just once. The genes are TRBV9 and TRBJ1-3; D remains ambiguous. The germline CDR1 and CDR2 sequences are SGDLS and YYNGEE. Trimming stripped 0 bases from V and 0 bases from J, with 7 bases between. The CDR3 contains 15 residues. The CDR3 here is CASSVAHSSGNTIYF. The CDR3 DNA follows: TGTGCCAGCAGCGTAGCCCATTCCTCTGGAAACACCATATATTTT.

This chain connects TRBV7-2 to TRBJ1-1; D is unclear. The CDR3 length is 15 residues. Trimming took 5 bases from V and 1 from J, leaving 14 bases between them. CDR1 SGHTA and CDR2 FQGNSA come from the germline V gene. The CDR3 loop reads CASSPGPAKNTEAFF. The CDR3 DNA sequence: TGTGCCAGCAGCCCAGGCCCAGCTAAGAACACTGAAGCTTTCTTT.

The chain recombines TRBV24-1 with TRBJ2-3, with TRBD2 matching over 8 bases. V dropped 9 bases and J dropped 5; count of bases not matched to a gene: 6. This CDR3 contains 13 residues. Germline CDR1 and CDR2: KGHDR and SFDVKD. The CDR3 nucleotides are TGTGCCACCTCCGCGGGGGGCAAAGATACGCAGTATTTT. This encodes CATSAGGKDTQYF.

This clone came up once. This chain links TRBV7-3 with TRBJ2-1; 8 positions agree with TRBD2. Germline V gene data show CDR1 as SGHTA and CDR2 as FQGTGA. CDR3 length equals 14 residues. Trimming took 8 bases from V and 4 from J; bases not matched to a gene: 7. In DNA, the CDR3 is TGTGCCAGCGGCCGCGGGACTAGTTACAATGAGCAGTTCTTC. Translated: CASGRGTSYNEQFF.

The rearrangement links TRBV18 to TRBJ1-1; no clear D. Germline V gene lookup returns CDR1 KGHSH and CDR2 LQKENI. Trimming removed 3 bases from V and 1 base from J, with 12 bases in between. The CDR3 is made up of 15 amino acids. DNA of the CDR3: TGTGCCAGCTCACCGAGGATAAGCAAGAACACTGAAGCTTTCTTT. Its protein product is CASSPRISKNTEAFF.

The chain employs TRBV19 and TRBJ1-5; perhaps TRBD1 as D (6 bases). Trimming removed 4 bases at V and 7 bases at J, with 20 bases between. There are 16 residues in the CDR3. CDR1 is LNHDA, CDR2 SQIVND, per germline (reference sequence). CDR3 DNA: TGTGCCAGTAGTAGGCCAGGGGACGCGAGGGGCCAGCCCCAGCATTTT. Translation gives CASSRPGDARGQPQHF.

The CDR3 nucleotides are TGTGCCAGCAGCGTAGACCCGGGACTCCCCTACGAGCAGTACTTC. Its translation is CASSVDPGLPYEQYF. The rearrangement uses TRBV9 and TRBJ2-7; tentatively, D is TRBD2 (6 bases). The germline V and J ends were trimmed by 0 bases and 2 bases, with 12 bases remaining between them. Per germline, CDR1 SGDLS and CDR2 YYNGEE. The length of the CDR3 is 15 residues.

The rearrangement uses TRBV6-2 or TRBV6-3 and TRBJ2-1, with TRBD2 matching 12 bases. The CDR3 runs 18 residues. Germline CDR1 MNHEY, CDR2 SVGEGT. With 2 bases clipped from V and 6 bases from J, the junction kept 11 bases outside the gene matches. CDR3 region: CASSYSQTSGRLTNEQFF. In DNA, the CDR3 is TGTGCCAGCAGTTACAGTCAGACTAGCGGGAGATTGACCAATGAGCAGTTCTTC.

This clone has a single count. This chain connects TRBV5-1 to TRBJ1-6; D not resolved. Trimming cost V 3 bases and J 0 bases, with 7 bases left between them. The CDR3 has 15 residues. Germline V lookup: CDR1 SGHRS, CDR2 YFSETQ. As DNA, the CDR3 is TGCGCCAGCAGCTCCCGGGACTCCTATAATTCACCCCTCCACTTT. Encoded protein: CASSSRDSYNSPLHF.

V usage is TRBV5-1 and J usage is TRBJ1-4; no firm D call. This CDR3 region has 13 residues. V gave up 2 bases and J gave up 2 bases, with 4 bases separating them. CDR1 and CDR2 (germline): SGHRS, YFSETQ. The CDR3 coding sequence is TGCGCCAGCAGCTTACAGACTAATGAAAAACTGTTTTTT. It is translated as CASSLQTNEKLFF.

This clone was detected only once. CDR3 nucleotides: TGTGCCAGCAGCTGGCGGGACGCAGATACGCAGTATTTT. As protein: CASSWRDADTQYF. The chain combines TRBV7-2 with TRBJ2-3, with a weak D call TRBD2 (6 bases). V was cut by 4 bases and J by 4 bases, with 9 bases left in between. The CDR3 is 13 amino acids. Germline V gene lookup returns CDR1 SGHTA and CDR2 FQGNSA.

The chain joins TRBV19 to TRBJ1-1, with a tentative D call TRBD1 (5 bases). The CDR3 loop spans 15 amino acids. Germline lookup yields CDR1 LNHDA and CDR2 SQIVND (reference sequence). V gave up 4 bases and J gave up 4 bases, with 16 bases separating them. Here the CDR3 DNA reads TGTGCCAGTAGTACGCAGGAGGGGTATGGCACTGAAGCTTTCTTT. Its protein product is CASSTQEGYGTEAFF.

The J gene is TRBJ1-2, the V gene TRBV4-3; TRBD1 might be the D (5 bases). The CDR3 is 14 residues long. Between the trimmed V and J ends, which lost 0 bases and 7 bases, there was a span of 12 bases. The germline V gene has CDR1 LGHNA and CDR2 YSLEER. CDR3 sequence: CASSQDGAGSGYTF. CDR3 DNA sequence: TGCGCCAGCAGCCAAGATGGGGCAGGGTCTGGCTACACCTTC.

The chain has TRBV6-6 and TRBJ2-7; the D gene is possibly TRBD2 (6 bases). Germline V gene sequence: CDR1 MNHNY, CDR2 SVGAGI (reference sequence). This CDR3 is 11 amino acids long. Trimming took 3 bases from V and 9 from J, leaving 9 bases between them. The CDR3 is CASSYRGMQYF. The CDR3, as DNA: TGTGCCAGCAGTTATCGCGGGATGCAGTACTTC.

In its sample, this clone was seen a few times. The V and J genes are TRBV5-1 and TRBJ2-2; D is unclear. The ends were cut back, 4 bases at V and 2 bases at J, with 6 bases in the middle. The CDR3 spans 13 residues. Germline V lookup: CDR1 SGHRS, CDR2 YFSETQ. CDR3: CASSLGNTGELFF. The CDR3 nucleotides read TGCGCCAGCAGCCTAGGTAACACCGGGGAGCTGTTTTTT.

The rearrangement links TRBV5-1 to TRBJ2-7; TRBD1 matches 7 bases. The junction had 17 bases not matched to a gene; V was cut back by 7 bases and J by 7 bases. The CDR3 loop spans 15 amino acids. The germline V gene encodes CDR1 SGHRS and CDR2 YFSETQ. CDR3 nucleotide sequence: TGCGCCAGCGCGGAAAACACGGGACAGCCAGAGGAGCAGTACTTC. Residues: CASAENTGQPEEQYF.

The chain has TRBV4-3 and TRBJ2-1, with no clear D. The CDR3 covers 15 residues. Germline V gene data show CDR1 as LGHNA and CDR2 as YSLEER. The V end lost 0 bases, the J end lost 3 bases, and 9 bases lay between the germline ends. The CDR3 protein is CASSQDRSDYNEQFF. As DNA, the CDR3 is TGCGCCAGCAGCCAAGATCGGTCCGACTACAATGAGCAGTTCTTC.

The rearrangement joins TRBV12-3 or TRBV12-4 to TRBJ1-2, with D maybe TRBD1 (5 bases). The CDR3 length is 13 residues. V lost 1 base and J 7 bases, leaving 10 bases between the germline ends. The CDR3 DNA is TGTGCCAGCAGTTTAGGGCAGGGTCTTGGCTACACCTTC. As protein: CASSLGQGLGYTF.

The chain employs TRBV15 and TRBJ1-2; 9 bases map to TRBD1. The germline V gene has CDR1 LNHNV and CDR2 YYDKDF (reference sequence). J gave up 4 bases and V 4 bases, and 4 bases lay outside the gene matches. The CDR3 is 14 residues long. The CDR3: CATSTRTGAYGYTF. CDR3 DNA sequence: TGTGCCACCAGCACTCGGACAGGGGCCTATGGCTACACCTTC.

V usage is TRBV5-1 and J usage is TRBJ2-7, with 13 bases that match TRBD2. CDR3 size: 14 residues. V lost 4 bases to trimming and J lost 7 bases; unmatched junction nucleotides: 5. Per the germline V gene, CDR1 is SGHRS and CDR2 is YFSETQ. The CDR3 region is CASSGGTSGAEQYF. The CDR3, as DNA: TGCGCCAGCAGCGGCGGGACTAGCGGGGCTGAGCAGTACTTC. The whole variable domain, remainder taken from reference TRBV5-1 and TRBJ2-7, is KAGVTQTPRYLIKTRGQQVTLSCSPISGHRSVSWYQQTPGQGLQFLFEYFSETQRNKGNFPGRFSGRQFSNSRSEMNVSTLELGDSALYLCASSGGTSGAEQYFGPGTRLTVT.

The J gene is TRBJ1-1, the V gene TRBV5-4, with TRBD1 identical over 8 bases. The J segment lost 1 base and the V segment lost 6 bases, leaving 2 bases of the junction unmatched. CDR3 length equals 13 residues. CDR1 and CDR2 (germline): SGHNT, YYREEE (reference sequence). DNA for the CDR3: TGTGCCAGCAACAGGGGGGGGAACACTGAAGCTTTCTTT. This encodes CASNRGGNTEAFF.

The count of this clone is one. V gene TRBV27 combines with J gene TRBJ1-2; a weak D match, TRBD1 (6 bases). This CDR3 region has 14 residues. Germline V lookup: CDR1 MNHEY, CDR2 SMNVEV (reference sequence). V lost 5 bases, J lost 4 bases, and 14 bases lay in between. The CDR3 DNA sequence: TGTGCCAGCAGTCCGCAGGGGCTCGGCTATGGCTACACCTTC. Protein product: CASSPQGLGYGYTF.

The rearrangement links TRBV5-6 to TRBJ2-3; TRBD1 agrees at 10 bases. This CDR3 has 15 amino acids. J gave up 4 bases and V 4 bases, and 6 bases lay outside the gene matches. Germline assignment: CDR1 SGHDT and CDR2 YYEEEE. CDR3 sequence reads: CASSKGQGLADTQYF. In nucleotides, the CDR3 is TGTGCCAGCAGCAAGGGACAGGGGCTTGCAGATACGCAGTATTTT.

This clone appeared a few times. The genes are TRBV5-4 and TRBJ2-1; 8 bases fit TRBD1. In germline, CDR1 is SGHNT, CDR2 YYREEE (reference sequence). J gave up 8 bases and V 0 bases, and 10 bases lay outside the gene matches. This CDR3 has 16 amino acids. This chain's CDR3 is CASSLDFWTGMDEQFF. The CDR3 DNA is TGTGCCAGCAGCTTGGATTTTTGGACAGGGATGGATGAGCAGTTCTTC.